These 26 T cell receptor beta chains were all obtained from the same sample, sequenced in a study of PD-1 blockade in classical Hodgkin lymphoma. Using immunoSEQ multiplex PCR, the repertoire was profiled, and TCRdb retains in-frame clones only, with some absent. The top ten clones hold over 7.5% of a sample with roughly 70,000 clones, 71% of them seen once. After autologous stem cell transplantation all patients relapsed, and prior brentuximab vedotin exposure differed between cohorts. The source material was peripheral blood mononuclear cells (PBMCs), sampled before the second cycle of nivolumab. These receptors originate from a human donor with classical Hodgkin lymphoma.

This chain links TRBV5-8 with TRBJ2-5; D is ambiguous. Germline V gene data show CDR1 as SGHTS and CDR2 as YDEGEE. The V end lost 3 bases, the J end lost 5 bases, and 17 bases lay between the germline ends. The CDR3 totals 15 residues. The CDR3 region has the DNA TGTGCCAGCAGCTATGGACCGACTCCTTGGGAGACCCAGTACTTC. This encodes CASSYGPTPWETQYF.

The chain recombines TRBV9 with TRBJ2-7, with a weak D call TRBD2 (5 bases). CDR1 and CDR2 (germline): SGDLS, YYNGEE. The V end lost 0 bases, the J end lost 1 base, and 11 bases lay between the germline ends. The CDR3 extends over 15 amino acids. Written as DNA, the CDR3 is TGTGCCAGCAGCGTAGGGGGTTCGGGGTCCTACGAGCAGTACTTC. Amino acids: CASSVGGSGSYEQYF.

The V gene is TRBV29-1, the J gene TRBJ2-6, with 11 bases fitting TRBD1. Per germline, CDR1 SQVTM and CDR2 ANQGSEA. CDR3 size: 16 residues. V shed 4 bases and J 0 bases; nucleotides not matched to a gene: 2. CDR3 DNA: TGCAGCGTTGCTGGGACAGGGGGCTCTGGGGCCAACGTCCTGACTTTC. The encoded protein is CSVAGTGGSGANVLTF.

The chain has TRBV29-1 and TRBJ1-2; D may be TRBD1 (6 bases). Germline V gene data show CDR1 as SQVTM and CDR2 as ANQGSEA. With 3 bases removed from V and 5 bases from J, the gap between germline ends came to 10 bases. The CDR3 has 12 residues. CDR3 residues: CSVDRQGYGYTF. The CDR3 region has the DNA TGCAGCGTTGATCGGCAGGGGTATGGCTACACCTTC.

The chain has TRBV5-1 and TRBJ2-5; D possibly matches TRBD1 or TRBD2 (6 bases each). Germline CDR1 and CDR2: SGHRS and YFSETQ. This CDR3 region has 14 residues. Trimming took 0 bases from V and 1 from J, leaving 7 bases between them. The CDR3: CASSLGGAQETQYF. The CDR3 coding sequence is TGCGCCAGCAGCTTGGGGGGGGCCCAAGAGACCCAGTACTTC.

The chain couples TRBV28 to TRBJ2-1; the match to TRBD2 covers 10 bases. From germline, CDR1 is MDHEN and CDR2 SYDVKM. Trimming at V came to 10 bases and at J to 4 bases, leaving 7 bases not matched to a gene. The CDR3 loop spans 14 amino acids. The CDR3 coding sequence is TGTGCCACCAAGCGGGGGGGCTTATACAATGAGCAGTTCTTC. This encodes CATKRGGLYNEQFF.

The gene calls are TRBV7-9 and TRBJ1-1; unclear D gene. Germline-derived CDR1 and CDR2 are SEHNR and FQNEAQ (reference sequence). V lost 3 bases to trimming and J lost 4 bases, with 9 bases between them. This CDR3 contains 13 residues. This chain's CDR3 is CASSFRLGTEAFF. CDR3 DNA sequence: TGTGCCAGCAGCTTTCGGTTGGGCACTGAAGCTTTCTTT. Full variable domain (missing parts from reference TRBV7-9 and TRBJ1-1): DTGVSQNPRHKITKRGQNVTFRCDPISEHNRLYWYRQTLGQGPEFLTYFQNEAQLEKSRLLSDRFSAERPKGSFSTLEIQRTEQGDSAMYLCASSFRLGTEAFFGQGTRLTVV.

J is TRBJ2-7 and V is TRBV5-4; D gene unclear. The V gene's germline CDR1 is SGHNT and CDR2 YYREEE (reference sequence). This CDR3 has 12 residues. V lost 5 bases and J lost 3, with 9 bases in between. CDR3: CASSFGGYEQYF. The DNA for the CDR3 is TGTGCCAGCAGTTTTGGCGGCTACGAGCAGTACTTC.

The V gene is TRBV7-2, the J gene TRBJ2-1; 8 bases fit TRBD2. The V and J ends lost 5 bases and 4 bases, in that order; junction bases with no gene match: 7. This CDR3 region has 15 residues. Per germline, CDR1 SGHTA and CDR2 FQGNSA. The chain's CDR3 is CASSPVAGMYNEQFF. The CDR3, as DNA: TGTGCCAGCAGCCCCGTAGCGGGAATGTACAATGAGCAGTTCTTC.

The count of this clone is one. The rearrangement links TRBV9 to TRBJ2-3; 12 bases match TRBD2. The ends lost 4 bases at V and 3 bases at J; junction bases unmatched: 6. Per the germline V gene, CDR1 is SGDLS and CDR2 is YYNGEE. The CDR3 loop spans 16 amino acids. The CDR3 coding sequence is TGTGCCAGCAGCCCTAGCGGGAGGGCCGCGACAGATACGCAGTATTTT. Residues: CASSPSGRAATDTQYF.

Only a few counts were recorded for this clone. The gene calls are TRBV30 and TRBJ2-1, with D hard to call. The CDR3 length is 14 residues. V gave up 3 bases and J gave up 4 bases, with 13 bases separating them. CDR1 and CDR2 from the germline V gene are GTSNPN and SVGIG (reference sequence). The chain's CDR3 is CAWRGWEVYNEQFF. DNA for the CDR3: TGTGCCTGGAGGGGATGGGAAGTTTACAATGAGCAGTTCTTC.

This clone appeared a single time. The chain is built from TRBV7-8 and TRBJ2-1, with 12 bases aligning to TRBD2. Losses at the gene ends were 0 bases for V and 6 bases for J; bases not matched to a gene: 3. CDR1 and CDR2 from the germline V gene are SGHVS and FQNEAQ. The CDR3 has 16 amino acids. The CDR3 coding sequence is TGTGCCAGCAGCTTAGCCGGACTAGCGGGGATCAATGAGCAGTTCTTC. This codes for CASSLAGLAGINEQFF.

The chain combines TRBV27 with TRBJ2-1; D unresolved. V lost 5 bases to trimming and J lost 0 bases, with 11 bases between them. This CDR3 contains 15 residues. Germline values: CDR1 MNHEY, CDR2 SMNVEV (reference sequence). CDR3 nucleotides: TGTGCCAGCAGTAAGGGCGCACTCTCCTACAATGAGCAGTTCTTC. Translating gives CASSKGALSYNEQFF.

The chain recombines TRBV5-4 with TRBJ2-5; D gene ambiguous. The J call may not be correct, given that the DNA end is closer to TRBJ2-7. This CDR3 has 13 residues. Germline CDR1 reads SGHNT; CDR2 reads YYREEE (reference sequence). DNA for the CDR3: TGTGCCAGCAGCAACGAGGTGGGCAGCGAGCAGTACTTC. This encodes CASSNEVGSEQYF.

The V and J genes are TRBV29-1 and TRBJ1-1, with unresolved D. The CDR3 length is 14 residues. The V end was cut by 6 bases, the J end by 3 bases, with 17 bases between. The V gene's germline CDR1 is SQVTM and CDR2 ANQGSEA. This chain's CDR3 is CSVSPTAVDTEAFF. Written as DNA, the CDR3 is TGCAGCGTCTCGCCCACTGCGGTTGACACTGAAGCTTTCTTT.

The rearrangement links TRBV27 to TRBJ1-4, with D perhaps TRBD1 (5 bases). The CDR3 loop spans 16 amino acids. Germline-derived CDR1 and CDR2 are MNHEY and SMNVEV (reference sequence). V was pared by 2 bases and J by 4 bases, with 14 bases between. The CDR3 nucleotides are TGTGCCAGCAGTTTACTCCGGGACGGCCGTAATGAAAAACTGTTTTTT. Amino acid sequence: CASSLLRDGRNEKLFF.

V is TRBV28 and J is TRBJ2-1; 7 nucleotides agree with TRBD1. Germline CDR1 reads MDHEN; CDR2 reads SYDVKM. The CDR3 extends over 14 amino acids. V was clipped by 4 bases and J by 8 bases; unmatched bases: 8. This CDR3 is CASSSVTGTYEQFF. The CDR3 DNA sequence: TGTGCCAGCAGTTCTGTGACAGGGACATATGAGCAGTTCTTC.

The CDR3 loop reads CASSVAAGVDYEQYF. DNA of the CDR3: TGTGCCAGCAGCGTAGCTGCAGGGGTTGACTACGAGCAGTACTTC. The chain combines TRBV9 with TRBJ2-5, with D possibly being TRBD1 (6 bases). The J call is uncertain, as TRBJ2-7 better fits the DNA end. CDR1 is SGDLS and CDR2 is YYNGEE in the germline V gene. This CDR3 is 15 amino acids long.

This chain joins TRBV30 and TRBJ1-1; 11 bases are a match to TRBD1. With V trimmed by 4 bases and J by 5 bases, 6 bases remained unmatched. The CDR3 has 14 amino acids. In germline, CDR1 is GTSNPN, CDR2 SVGIG (reference sequence). The DNA of the CDR3 is TGTGCCTGGAACCAGGGGACAGGGGGTACTGAAGCTTTCTTT. This translates into CAWNQGTGGTEAFF.

The sample holds a few counts of this clone. This sequence joins TRBV6-5 and TRBJ1-2; D gene unclear. The germline CDR1 and CDR2 sequences are MNHEY and SVGAGI. Trimming shortened V by 5 bases and J by 4 bases, and 14 bases separated the two germline ends. This CDR3 is 14 amino acids long. In DNA, the CDR3 is TGTGCCAGCAGTACCTTTTCCCTATCCTATGGCTACACCTTC. This gives the protein CASSTFSLSYGYTF.

This clone has only a few counts. Additional DNA sequences in this sample encode the identical CDR3. The chain carries TRBV5-4 and TRBJ2-4; possible D gene TRBD1, 5 bases. Germline V lookup: CDR1 SGHNT, CDR2 YYREEE (reference sequence). Between the trimmed V and J ends, which lost 0 bases and 2 bases, there was a span of 6 bases. The CDR3 contains 14 residues. CDR3 nucleotides: TGTGCCAGCAGCTTGGAGGGGACCAAAAACATTCAGTACTTC. It specifies CASSLEGTKNIQYF.

V and J are TRBV2 and TRBJ1-5; no firm D call. V lost 1 base to trimming and J lost 0 bases, with 10 bases between them. This CDR3 is 16 amino acids long. CDR1 is SNHLY, CDR2 FYNNEI, per germline. The CDR3 region has the DNA TGTGCCAGCAGTGAAGATTACGGTTTTAGCAATCAGCCCCAGCATTTT. It translates to CASSEDYGFSNQPQHF.

The rearrangement links TRBV7-9 to TRBJ2-2; 12 bases align to TRBD1. The CDR3 has 15 residues. The germline gives CDR1 SEHNR, CDR2 FQNEAQ (reference sequence). V lost 5 bases and J lost 7; bases outside the gene matches: 5. The CDR3 bases are TGTGCCAGCAGCGCGGGACAGGGGGCGAACGGGGAGCTGTTTTTT. Protein sequence: CASSAGQGANGELFF.

This clone showed up just a few times. V usage is TRBV5-1 and J usage is TRBJ2-7, with TRBD2 matching 8 bases. J was trimmed by 2 bases and V by 4 bases; bases with no gene match: 5. Germline V gene sequence: CDR1 SGHRS, CDR2 YFSETQ. This CDR3 contains 14 residues. The CDR3 nucleotides read TGCGCCAGCAGCCCAGCGGGGGCAGCCTACGAGCAGTACTTC. This translates into CASSPAGAAYEQYF.

This clone has a handful of counts. The chain joins TRBV5-1 to TRBJ2-1; D not resolved. With 2 bases removed from V and 8 bases from J, the gap between germline ends came to 17 bases. CDR1 and CDR2 (germline): SGHRS, YFSETQ. The CDR3 is made up of 15 amino acids. The CDR3: CASSFALGLVDEQFF. CDR3 DNA sequence: TGCGCCAGCAGCTTCGCGTTAGGCCTAGTAGATGAGCAGTTCTTC.

V usage is TRBV6-1 and J usage is TRBJ2-7; D is ambiguous. Germline CDR1 reads MNHNS; CDR2 reads SASEGT. CDR3 length: 13 amino acids. V was cut by 1 base and J by 2 bases, with 6 bases left in between. The CDR3 DNA follows: TGTGCCAGCAGTGAAGACACAGCCTACGAGCAGTACTTC. This gives the protein CASSEDTAYEQYF.